This T cell receptor (beta chain) was obtained from a study of T cells in Graves' hyperthyroidism and ophthalmopathy. Broader study findings: Ophthalmopathy was identified by the model a median about 6.8 months ahead of onset.

This clonotype appeared many times. Its antigen remains unidentified. Researchers took RNA transcripts and amplified the TCR beta CDR3 regions from them. The HTBI set primed first-round TCR CDR3 RT-PCR. TCRdb recomputed calls from the multiplex PCR reads with MiXCR, one row per CDR3 protein. The table shows hundreds of thousands of distinct CDR3 sequences, with 24% occurring only once. The TCR sequence derives from a woman in her twenties or thirties with Graves' ophthalmopathy. The specimen was blood.

The CDR3 bases are TGTGCCAGCTCACCACTGAGAGGGATGAATTACGAGCAGTACTTC. This encodes CASSPLRGMNYEQYF. J is TRBJ2-7 and V is TRBV18; D possibly corresponds to TRBD2 (5 bases). Trimming pared 1 base from V and 4 bases from J, leaving 14 bases between. The CDR3 contains 15 residues. In germline, CDR1 is KGHSH, CDR2 LQKENI.